This T cell receptor beta chain appears in the sequencing data of a study of beta chain features in type 1 diabetes. The study's findings and limits: When VDJ junctions were examined, type 1 diabetes patients showed fewer insertions and more deletions. Shortening of TCRB CDR3s, moderate but significant, appeared in all four CD4+ subsets of Type 1 diabetes patients. Any HLA effect on TCRB rearrangement was left unresolved by small sub-analyses.

Of the isolated RNA, all was reverse transcribed, and so the sequenced material was expressed TCRB transcripts. Naive, central memory and regulatory T cell samples averaged about 3.6 million immunoSEQ reads each. Profiling relied on immunoSEQ multiplex PCR, and the TCRdb table lists in-frame clones only, not all of them. Of approximately 470,000 clones in the sample, over 25% were seen once. CDR1 and CDR2 (germline): GTSNPN, SVGIG (reference sequence). The CDR3 loop spans 13 amino acids. Trimming pared 3 bases from V and 0 bases from J, leaving 9 bases between. Comments on this clone: The antigen is not known.

This TCR came from a man aged 18-30 years in good health. V is TRBV30 and J is TRBJ2-7; D call uncertain. Material: naive CD4+ T cells from blood. CDR3 DNA: TGTGCCTGGAGGCAGACAAGCTCCTACGAGCAGTACTTC. Encoded protein: CAWRQTSSYEQYF. Using reference TRBV30 and TRBJ2-7 for the parts outside the CDR3, the full variable domain is SQTIHQWPATLVQPVGSPLSLECTVEGTSNPNLYWYRQAAGRGLQLLFYSVGIGQISSEVPQNLSASRPQDRQFILSSKKLLLSDSGFYLCAWRQTSSYEQYFGPGTRLTVT.